What follows are 30 T cell receptor beta chains derived from one specimen sequenced in a study of blood T cell repertoires in COVID-19. The protocol was immunoSEQ multiplex PCR, while the TCRdb copy is restricted to in-frame clones and leaves out a portion. The table lists 400,000 to 500,000 clones, 70% to 90% of them singletons. The sequenced sample consisted of PBMCs or T cells enriched from blood (not recorded which). Receptors were obtained from a woman aged 18-35 years who had been exposed to COVID-19.

The chain uses TRBV6-5 and TRBJ1-1, with 8 bases matching TRBD1. Germline V lookup: CDR1 MNHEY, CDR2 SVGAGI. Losses at the gene ends were 2 bases for V and 9 bases for J; bases not matched to a gene: 5. This CDR3 is 13 amino acids long. CDR3 sequence: CASSYGQGAKAFF. CDR3 bases: TGTGCCAGCAGTTACGGGCAGGGGGCGAAAGCTTTCTTT.

The chain joins TRBV28 to TRBJ1-2; no firm D call. The CDR3 runs to 15 residues. Trimming shortened V by 7 bases and J by 6 bases, and 21 bases separated the two germline ends. In germline, CDR1 is MDHEN, CDR2 SYDVKM. The CDR3: CASTTYIRGENGYTF. CDR3 DNA: TGTGCCAGCACCACCTACATCCGGGGAGAGAATGGCTACACCTTC.

V gene TRBV7-2 combines with J gene TRBJ1-1; D unclear. In germline, CDR1 is SGHTA, CDR2 FQGNSA. This CDR3 has 15 amino acids. V was shortened by 1 base and J by 7 bases, with 16 bases between the two germline ends. In nucleotides, the CDR3 is TGTGCCAGCAGCTTAGATGGAGGGATCATAAGTGAAGCTTTCTTT. It encodes CASSLDGGIISEAFF.

This chain joins TRBV6-5 and TRBJ2-7; possibly TRBD2 for D (5 bases). Trimming removed 6 bases at V and 0 bases at J, with 15 bases between. The germline CDR1 and CDR2 sequences are MNHEY and SVGAGI. This CDR3 has 15 residues. The CDR3 region is CASSQLSGPSYEQYF. Written as DNA, the CDR3 is TGTGCCAGCAGCCAACTCAGCGGCCCCTCCTACGAGCAGTACTTC.

This clone was counted a single time. V gene TRBV5-1 combines with J gene TRBJ2-5; D uncertain. V lost 0 bases and J lost 2, with 11 bases in between. The germline V gene encodes CDR1 SGHRS and CDR2 YFSETQ. The CDR3 totals 15 residues. Here the CDR3 DNA reads TGCGCCAGCAGCTTGGCTCCTAGTTCGCAAGAGACCCAGTACTTC. This sequence encodes CASSLAPSSQETQYF.

The V and J genes are TRBV28 and TRBJ2-3; 7 positions match TRBD1. CDR3 length equals 15 residues. Germline V gives CDR1 MDHEN, CDR2 SYDVKM. V trimming: 6 bases; J trimming: 10 bases; junction bases outside the gene matches: 16. CDR3 sequence reads: CASRPDLRTGGSQYF. The CDR3 coding sequence is TGTGCCAGCAGACCTGACCTTCGGACAGGTGGTTCGCAGTATTTT.

This clone turned up a few times. V gene TRBV6-2 or TRBV6-3 combines with J gene TRBJ2-7, with 10 nucleotides matching TRBD1. The CDR3 loop spans 15 amino acids. V lost 2 bases to trimming and J lost 4 bases; unmatched junction nucleotides: 5. Germline V gene data show CDR1 as MNHEY and CDR2 as SVGEGT. CDR3: CASSYTGTGAYEQYF. The DNA of the CDR3 is TGTGCCAGCAGTTACACCGGGACAGGGGCGTACGAGCAGTACTTC.

The CDR3 reads CASSQGGTSGPYNEQFF. CDR3 sequence (DNA): TGTGCCAGCAGCCAAGGCGGGACTAGCGGGCCTTACAATGAGCAGTTCTTC. The J gene is TRBJ2-1, the V gene TRBV3-1 (or the pseudogene TRBV3-2); 12 nucleotides align to TRBD2. The CDR3 contains 17 residues. The V segment lost 1 base and the J segment 4 bases; nucleotides outside the gene matches: 5. Germline V gives CDR1 LGHDT, CDR2 YNNKEL (reference sequence).

The chain links TRBV27 to TRBJ2-7, with a weak D call TRBD1 (5 bases). In germline, CDR1 is MNHEY, CDR2 SMNVEV (reference sequence). This CDR3 has 16 residues. The V gene lost 5 bases and the J gene lost 0 bases, with 17 bases spanning the gap. CDR3 bases: TGTGCCAGCAGTGACCACTCGACAGTCTACTCCTACGAGCAGTACTTC. Protein sequence: CASSDHSTVYSYEQYF.

The genes are TRBV6-5 and TRBJ1-2; 7 nucleotides agree with TRBD1. The V segment lost 5 bases and the J segment 3 bases; nucleotides outside the gene matches: 3. The CDR3 length is 13 residues. Germline V gene data show CDR1 as MNHEY and CDR2 as SVGAGI. CDR3 protein: CASSPGQHYGYTF. Written as DNA, the CDR3 is TGTGCCAGCAGTCCGGGACAGCACTATGGCTACACCTTC.

This clone was seen just once. The chain couples TRBV2 to TRBJ2-5, with D tentatively TRBD2 (5 bases). The CDR3 sequence is 13 residues long. The V and J ends lost 4 bases and 2 bases respectively, with 8 bases between them. Germline assignment: CDR1 SNHLY and CDR2 FYNNEI. The CDR3 nucleotides are TGTGCCAGCAGTGGTAGAGGGCAAGAGACCCAGTACTTC. It encodes CASSGRGQETQYF.

This CDR3 is CASDRFNSGANVLTF. The CDR3 nucleotides are TGTGCCAGCGACAGGTTTAACTCTGGGGCCAACGTCCTGACTTTC. V and J are TRBV7-2 and TRBJ2-6; maybe TRBD1 (6 bases). Germline lookup yields CDR1 SGHTA and CDR2 FQGNSA. Trimming took 8 bases from V and 0 from J, leaving 11 bases between them. This CDR3 is 15 amino acids long.

The chain combines TRBV9 with TRBJ1-2, with a tentative D call TRBD1 (6 bases). In germline, CDR1 is SGDLS, CDR2 YYNGEE. This CDR3 is built from 14 residues. The germline V and J ends were trimmed by 0 bases and 7 bases, with 13 bases remaining between them. For the CDR3, the DNA is TGTGCCAGCAGCGTAGGGAACAGGGACGGTGGCTACACCTTC. Encoded protein: CASSVGNRDGGYTF. The full variable domain, rest sourced from reference TRBV9 and TRBJ1-2, is DSGVTQTPKHLITATGQRVTLRCSPRSGDLSVYWYQQSLDQGLQFLIQYYNGEERAKGNILERFSAQQFPDLHSELNLSSLELGDSALYFCASSVGNRDGGYTFGSGTRLTVV.

Only one count was recorded for this clone. This chain connects TRBV7-6 to TRBJ1-2; 10 nucleotides align to TRBD1. V was clipped by 0 bases and J by 6 bases; unmatched bases: 7. The CDR3 consists of 16 residues. CDR1 is SGHVS and CDR2 is FNYEAQ in the germline V gene. For the CDR3, the DNA is TGTGCCAGCAGCTTAGCGGAGACAGGGGGCAGTAATGGCTACACCTTC. Its translation: CASSLAETGGSNGYTF. Combining the CDR3 with reference TRBV7-6 and TRBJ1-2 gives the whole variable domain GAGVSQSPRYKVTKRGQDVALRCDPISGHVSLYWYRQALGQGPEFLTYFNYEAQQDKSGLPNDRFSAERPEGSISTLTIQRTEQRDSAMYRCASSLAETGGSNGYTFGSGTRLTVV.

This clone was seen a few times. The chain is built from TRBV4-1 and TRBJ2-7, with D possibly TRBD1 on 7 matching bases. The V gene lost 3 bases and the J gene lost 0 bases, with 12 bases spanning the gap. Germline V gives CDR1 MGHRA, CDR2 YSYEKL. CDR3 length: 15 amino acids. CDR3 region: CASSQEGQISYEQYF. Here the CDR3 DNA reads TGCGCCAGCAGCCAGGAGGGACAGATCTCCTACGAGCAGTACTTC.

The chain recombines TRBV7-8 with TRBJ1-2; D is perhaps TRBD1 (5 bases). The CDR3 consists of 13 residues. Trimming pared 5 bases from V and 3 bases from J, leaving 10 bases between. Per germline, CDR1 SGHVS and CDR2 FQNEAQ. The CDR3 region is CASSRTRDYGYTF. CDR3 bases: TGTGCCAGCAGCCGGACCAGGGACTATGGCTACACCTTC.

The chain combines TRBV14 with TRBJ2-2, with D maybe TRBD2 (6 bases). Trimming stripped 4 bases from V and 6 bases from J, with 12 bases between. The germline V gene encodes CDR1 SGHDN and CDR2 FVKESK. The CDR3 length is 14 residues. This CDR3 reads CASSPSGQPGELFF. The CDR3 bases are TGTGCCAGCAGCCCCAGCGGGCAGCCCGGGGAGCTGTTTTTT.

This clone turned up a few times. V gene TRBV13 combines with J gene TRBJ2-5; D possibly corresponds to TRBD2 (5 bases). Between the trimmed V and J ends, which lost 1 base and 2 bases, there was a span of 11 bases. Germline CDR1 reads PRHDT; CDR2 reads FYEKMQ (reference sequence). The CDR3 extends over 15 amino acids. DNA for the CDR3: TGTGCCAGCAGCTTAGCACTTGGGAGTCAAGAGACCCAGTACTTC. It specifies CASSLALGSQETQYF.

The chain recombines TRBV4-2 with TRBJ2-1; 9 bases map to TRBD1. Germline lookup yields CDR1 LGHNA and CDR2 YNFKEQ. The V gene end was trimmed by 0 bases and the J gene end by 3 bases; junction bases not matched to a gene: 3. The CDR3 runs to 16 residues. CDR3 in DNA: TGTGCCAGCAGCCAAGATGGACAGGGGCACTACAATGAGCAGTTCTTC. It specifies CASSQDGQGHYNEQFF.

J is TRBJ1-5 and V is TRBV7-8, with TRBD1 as a possible D gene (6 bases). Germline V CDR1 and CDR2: SGHVS, FQNEAQ. This CDR3 region has 18 residues. Trimming pared 4 bases from V and 4 bases from J, leaving 23 bases between. The CDR3 spells CASSSQTGGGGGNQPQHF. The CDR3 coding sequence is TGTGCCAGCAGCTCACAGACAGGTGGAGGCGGTGGGAATCAGCCCCAGCATTTT. The full variable domain, with the rest looked up from reference TRBV7-8 and TRBJ1-5, is GAGVSQSPRYKVAKRGQDVALRCDPISGHVSLFWYQQALGQGPEFLTYFQNEAQLDKSGLPSDRFFAERPEGSVSTLKIQRTQQEDSAVYLCASSSQTGGGGGNQPQHFGDGTRLSIL.

This clone has more than one count but fewer than ten. CDR3 residues: CASSNLKGEKLFF. The DNA of the CDR3 is TGTGCCAGCAGTAACCTTAAGGGGGAAAAACTGTTTTTT. This sequence joins TRBV2 and TRBJ1-4, with D tentatively TRBD1 (5 bases). Per the germline V gene, CDR1 is SNHLY and CDR2 is FYNNEI. CDR3 length equals 13 residues. The V and J ends lost 5 bases and 8 bases respectively, with 12 bases between them.

The chain couples TRBV28 to TRBJ1-4, with 10 bases lining up with TRBD1. The CDR3 is 16 residues long. Germline CDR1 is MDHEN and CDR2 is SYDVKM. V lost 6 bases, J lost 7 bases, and 11 bases stayed unmatched. The CDR3 coding sequence is TGTGCCAGCAGCACCGGGACAGGGGCGATATTTGAAAAACTGTTTTTT. It yields the protein CASSTGTGAIFEKLFF.

This clone came up a few times. Other DNA sequences from this sample encode an identical CDR3 as well. J is TRBJ1-1 and V is TRBV25-1; D remains unclear. There are 11 residues in the CDR3. Between the trimmed V and J ends, which lost 6 bases and 4 bases, there was a span of 6 bases. The germline CDR1 and CDR2 sequences are MGHDK and SYGVNS. The CDR3 here is CASSGGTEAFF. In DNA form, the CDR3 reads TGTGCCAGCAGCGGAGGCACTGAAGCTTTCTTT.

The chain uses TRBV2 and TRBJ2-7, with a tentative D call TRBD2 (5 bases). Germline values: CDR1 SNHLY, CDR2 FYNNEI. This CDR3 comprises 14 residues. V dropped 7 bases and J dropped 2 bases, with 15 bases sitting between them. The CDR3 protein is CASNEGGFPYEQYF. The DNA of the CDR3 is TGTGCCAGCAACGAGGGCGGTTTCCCCTACGAGCAGTACTTC.

The V and J genes are TRBV7-2 and TRBJ2-3; TRBD2 aligns across 12 bases. V lost 4 bases and J lost 2; bases outside the gene matches: 4. The CDR3 runs 16 residues. CDR1 and CDR2 from the germline V gene are SGHTA and FQGNSA. Here the CDR3 DNA reads TGTGCCAGCAGCTCTTGGACTAGCGGGAACACAGATACGCAGTATTTT. It codes for CASSSWTSGNTDTQYF.

This chain links TRBV4-1 with TRBJ2-7, with D possibly being TRBD2 (5 bases). V was trimmed by 8 bases and J by 2 bases, leaving 10 bases between them. CDR3 size: 12 residues. Germline assignment: CDR1 MGHRA and CDR2 YSYEKL. The CDR3 region is CASSGIAYEQYF. The DNA of the CDR3 is TGCGCCAGCTCGGGAATCGCCTACGAGCAGTACTTC.

V is TRBV7-8 and J is TRBJ2-7; weak D call: TRBD1 (6 bases). The V end was cut by 4 bases, the J end by 2 bases, with 15 bases between. From germline, CDR1 is SGHVS and CDR2 FQNEAQ. The CDR3 contains 15 residues. The DNA for the CDR3 is TGTGCCAGCAGCTCACACAGGGACCCTACCTACGAGCAGTACTTC. This encodes CASSSHRDPTYEQYF.

The J gene is TRBJ2-2, the V gene TRBV7-2, with 10 bases fitting TRBD1. The CDR3 length is 15 residues. The germline V gene has CDR1 SGHTA and CDR2 FQGNSA. Trimming at V came to 4 bases and at J to 5 bases, leaving 4 bases not matched to a gene. The CDR3 DNA reads as TGTGCCAGCAGCTACCCGGGACAGGGGACCGGGGAGCTGTTTTTT. The encoded protein is CASSYPGQGTGELFF.

In regard to this clone: At the DNA level, this CDR3 is encoded by other sequences in the same sample as well. The chain links TRBV7-8 to TRBJ1-5; TRBD1 is a possible D gene (5 bases). CDR1 and CDR2 from the germline V gene are SGHVS and FQNEAQ. Trimming cost V 3 bases and J 0 bases, with 9 bases left between them. The CDR3 spans 15 residues. The CDR3 nucleotides are TGTGCCAGCAGCTTGGGGACTGATAGCAATCAGCCCCAGCATTTT. Protein product: CASSLGTDSNQPQHF.

This chain connects TRBV27 to TRBJ2-3; 7 positions match TRBD2. CDR1 is MNHEY, CDR2 SMNVEV, per germline (reference sequence). The CDR3 contains 14 residues. V gave up 5 bases and J gave up 3 bases; unmatched junction bases: 5. The DNA for the CDR3 is TGTGCCAGCAGTCCATTCGGGGGGACAGATACGCAGTATTTT. Residues: CASSPFGGTDTQYF.